These T cell receptor beta chains were read from a single sample in a study of blood T cells in healthy people across ages. TCRdb reprocessed the 5' RACE reads via MiXCR and lists one record per CDR3 protein. The sample includes approximately 1.5 million distinct CDR3 sequences, approximately 43% of them seen just once. Sample: blood. These receptors were taken from a woman between 18 and 30 years old in good health. Both conserved end residues are part of each CDR3. D genes are given only for firm matches. A row's size may be missing; if present it is once, few, many or a size class.

TRBD1	many	TRBV7-6	TRBJ2-5	TGTGCCAGCAGCCAGGGACAGCTGGAGACCCAGTACTTC	CASSQGQLETQYF
TRBD1	-	TRBV9	TRBJ1-5	TGTGCCAGCAGCGCGGAGGGGGCGAGCAATCAGCCCCAGCATTTT	CASSAEGASNQPQHF
-	-	TRBV6-2/TRBV6-3	TRBJ1-5	TGTGCCGGCAGTTGGTCGTGGGCACGCCAGCTCCATCAGCCCCAGCATTTT	CAGSWSWARQLHQPQHF
TRBD1	-	TRBV7-2	TRBJ2-5	TGTGCCAGCAGGGTAACGGGACAGGTGTACTTC	CASRVTGQVYF
TRBD1	-	TRBV6-5	TRBJ2-7	TGTGCCAGCAGTTTCCCACCGGGACAGGGGGCGTACGAGCAGTACTTC	CASSFPPGQGAYEQYF
TRBD2	-	TRBV7-8	TRBJ2-5	TGTGCCAGCAGCCCTAGAGGCGGGAGAAGACTAGCGAGATTAATCATCTACAATGAGCAGTACTTC	CASSPRGGRRLARLIIYNEQYF
-	-	TRBV6-2/TRBV6-3	TRBJ2-2	TGTGCCAGCAGTTTATGGACTGGTCCTTCGAACACCGGGGAGCTGTTTTTT	CASSLWTGPSNTGELFF
TRBD1	-	TRBV20-1	TRBJ2-3	TGCAGTGCTAGAGGGACAGGGCGACGTAGGGGGATAACAGATACGCAGTATTTT	CSARGTGRRRGITDTQYF
-	few	TRBV20-1	TRBJ2-5	TGCAGTGCTAGTCCCTCCGGAAGTTCCAAGACCCAGTACTTC	CSASPSGSSKTQYF
-	once	TRBV7-8	TRBJ1-3	TGTGCCAGCAGCACCACGGGACGGTCCTCTGGAAACACCATATATTTT	CASSTTGRSSGNTIYF
TRBD1	few	TRBV20-1	TRBJ1-2	TGCAGTGCTACCGGGACAGGGGTAGCCTATGGCTACACCTTC	CSATGTGVAYGYTF
TRBD2	-	TRBV25-1	TRBJ2-2	TGTGCCAGCAGTAAGATCCGACTAGCGGTAGCCGCGAACACCGGGGAGCTGTTTTTT	CASSKIRLAVAANTGELFF
TRBD1	-	TRBV7-9	TRBJ2-1	TGTGCCAGCAGAAGGACAGGGCTCTACAATGAGCAGTTCTTC	CASRRTGLYNEQFF
-	-	TRBV5-1	TRBJ1-1	TGCGCCAGCAGCTTGGCCCGGACAGTGAACACTGAAGCTTTCTTT	CASSLARTVNTEAFF
-	few	TRBV4-1	TRBJ2-1	TGCGCCAGCAGCCCGATTGGGACCATCAATGAGCAGTTCTTC	CASSPIGTINEQFF
TRBD1	-	TRBV10-3	TRBJ2-5	TGTGCCTCCCGACAGGGGGCGGAACAAGAGACCCAGTACTTC	CASRQGAEQETQYF
TRBD2	-	TRBV3-1	TRBJ2-1	TGTGCCAGCAGCCCCCGTAGCGGGAGGGCCTATGAGCAGTTCTTC	CASSPRSGRAYEQFF
TRBD1	-	TRBV4-2	TRBJ1-2	TGTGCCAGCAGCCAAGTAACAGGGGCCTATGGCTACATCTTC	CASSQVTGAYGYIF
-	-	TRBV5-6	TRBJ1-1	TGTGCCAGCAGCTTGGCCGTGACGCCCCGGCCACCTGAAGCTTTCTTT	CASSLAVTPRPPEAFF
TRBD1	-	TRBV7-9	TRBJ2-4	TGTGCCAGCAGCCCGGACAGGGTAGACATTCAGTACTTC	CASSPDRVDIQYF
TRBD2	-	TRBV7-8	TRBJ2-7	TGTCCCAGCAGCTTCATAGCGGGGGCCTTCTACGAGCAGTACTTC	CPSSFIAGAFYEQYF
TRBD1	-	TRBV6-5	TRBJ2-1	TGTGCCAGCAGTTATAGGGTACAGGGGAGCGGCCTCTCCTACAATGAGCAGTTCTTC	CASSYRVQGSGLSYNEQFF
-	-	TRBV4-3	TRBJ2-7	TGCGCCAGCAGCCAAGTATCAGTCGGAGGGCCGGGGAACGAACAGTACTTC	CASSQVSVGGPGNEQYF
TRBD1	-	TRBV24-1	TRBJ1-5	TGTGCCACCCAAGCCGGGACAGGGGGCTTTCAGCCCCAGCATTTT	CATQAGTGGFQPQHF
-	few	TRBV27	TRBJ1-4	TGTGCCAGCAGTTCGGGACTGCTTAATGAAAAACTGTTTTTT	CASSSGLLNEKLFF
TRBD1	few	TRBV20-1	TRBJ1-2	TGCAGCGGCTTGAGGGCAGGGGGCTACTATGGCTACACCTTC	CSGLRAGGYYGYTF
-	-	TRBV21-1	TRBJ1-2	TGTGCCAGCAGCAAAGTGCGCCCGAATAACTATGGCTACACCTTC	CASSKVRPNNYGYTF
TRBD2	few	TRBV12-3/TRBV12-4	TRBJ2-3	TGTGCCAGCAGCACGATAGCGGGGGTGGGAGATACGCAGTATTTT	CASSTIAGVGDTQYF
-	few	TRBV9	TRBJ2-3	TGTGCCAGCAGCGCGTTCCCCCAATGGGGACCCGGAGGAGATACGCAGTATTTT	CASSAFPQWGPGGDTQYF
TRBD1	few	TRBV6-1	TRBJ1-4	TGTGCCAGCAGTGGGTCCGGGACAGGGGTTTGGGAAAAACTGTTTTTT	CASSGSGTGVWEKLFF
TRBD2	-	TRBV30	TRBJ2-5	TGTGCCTGGAGGGGGGGACTAGCGGGAGAGCAGTACTTC	CAWRGGLAGEQYF
-	-	TRBV7-2	TRBJ2-3	TGTGCCAGCAGCTTAGCATGGGGGGGCCTATCCACAGATACGCAGTATTTT	CASSLAWGGLSTDTQYF
TRBD1	once	TRBV20-1	TRBJ2-7	TGCAGTGCTCTGGACAGGGAACGCTACGAGCAGTACTTC	CSALDRERYEQYF
TRBD2	-	TRBV20-1	TRBJ2-2	TGCAGTGCCGTACTAGCGGGGACGAACACCGGGGAGCTGTTTTTT	CSAVLAGTNTGELFF
-	few	TRBV20-1	TRBJ1-2	TGCAGTGCTAGATCGGCAGGGAACTATGGCTACACCTTC	CSARSAGNYGYTF
-	-	TRBV15	TRBJ1-1	TGTGCCACCAGCAGAGATCCCGCCGGCGCAGCTTTCTTT	CATSRDPAGAAFF
TRBD1	-	TRBV9	TRBJ1-1	TGTGCCAGCAGCCCGACGGGACAGCCCTGGAACACTGAAGCTTTCTTT	CASSPTGQPWNTEAFF
TRBD1	once	TRBV9	TRBJ2-2	TGTGCCAGCAGCGCCGACAGGGGCGGCGGGGAGCTGTTTTTT	CASSADRGGGELFF
-	once	TRBV6-2/TRBV6-3	TRBJ1-5	TGTGCCAGCAGGCTGGGGGGGTCAGATCAGCCCCAGCATTTT	CASRLGGSDQPQHF
-	few	TRBV4-3	TRBJ1-6	TGCGCCAGCAGCCAAGATTCCCGGGCCGATAATTCACCCCTCCACTTT	CASSQDSRADNSPLHF
-	-	TRBV27	TRBJ2-5	TGTGTCAGCAGTGTAGGGGGTCAAGAGACCCAGTACTTC	CVSSVGGQETQYF